The rows below give T cell receptor beta chains drawn from one sample of a study of vaccination effects on CD4 cells after COVID-19. Their antigens remain unidentified. Method: immunoSEQ multiplex PCR; TCRdb's copy keeps in-frame clones and lacks some. The sample includes around 49,000 clones, more than 60% of them seen just once. This sample comprised CD4+ T cells from PBMCs cultured with a peptide pool, obtained before COVID-19 vaccination. All receptors come from a human donor who had a prior SARS-CoV-2 infection. Each CDR3 is given with its conserved first and last residue. Fields, in order: J gene, V gene, D gene, clone size, CDR3 DNA, CDR3 protein. The D gene is left open where the match is weak. Only some rows state a clone size, as once, few, many or a class for expanded clones.

J: TRBJ2-3; V: TRBV18; D: TRBD2; size: once; DNA: TGTGCCAGCTCACCCCGTAGCGGGAGTGGGTCAGATACGCAGTATTTT; CDR3: CASSPRSGSGSDTQYF
J: TRBJ1-2; V: TRBV20-1; D: .; size: few; DNA: TGCAGTGCTGGCGGGGACTATGGCTACACCTTC; CDR3: CSAGGDYGYTF
J: TRBJ2-7; V: TRBV7-2; D: TRBD2; size: .; DNA: TGTGCCAGCAGTCGAAACCCGGGACTAATCACCTACGAGCAGTACTTC; CDR3: CASSRNPGLITYEQYF
J: TRBJ2-5; V: TRBV2; D: .; size: .; DNA: TGTGCCAGCAGTGAACAGGGTGGGGACCAAGAGACCCAGTACTTC; CDR3: CASSEQGGDQETQYF
J: TRBJ1-2; V: TRBV18; D: TRBD1; size: .; DNA: TGTGCCAGCTCACCGGACAGGCCCTATGGCTACACCTTC; CDR3: CASSPDRPYGYTF
J: TRBJ1-3; V: TRBV28; D: .; size: .; DNA: TGTGCCAGCACGACCTACCTGGGGGACTGGAACACCATATATTTT; CDR3: CASTTYLGDWNTIYF
J: TRBJ1-6; V: TRBV3-1/TRBV3-2; D: .; size: .; DNA: TGTGCCAGCAGCCACCTGGATTCACCCCTCCACTTT; CDR3: CASSHLDSPLHF
J: TRBJ2-1; V: TRBV5-8; D: TRBD2; size: .; DNA: TGTGCCAGCAGCTTGCAAAGGACTAGCGGGACTATTACCTACAATGAGCAGTTCTTC; CDR3: CASSLQRTSGTITYNEQFF
J: TRBJ2-7; V: TRBV15; D: .; size: .; DNA: TGTGCCACCAGCAGAGATCCGGCCAGATCCGAGCAGTACTTC; CDR3: CATSRDPARSEQYF
J: TRBJ1-2; V: TRBV2; D: .; size: .; DNA: TGTGCCAGCAGTGAAAGTAGCAGGCGGGGGTCAGGTGGCTACACCTTC; CDR3: CASSESSRRGSGGYTF
J: TRBJ2-3; V: TRBV15; D: .; size: .; DNA: TGTGCCACCACACCGCCGGGCAGCACAGATACGCAGTATTTT; CDR3: CATTPPGSTDTQYF
J: TRBJ1-6; V: TRBV11-1; D: .; size: few; DNA: TGTGCCAGCAGCTTAGGGGAGATGGAAAATTCACCCCTCCACTTT; CDR3: CASSLGEMENSPLHF
J: TRBJ2-1; V: TRBV11-3; D: TRBD1; size: .; DNA: TGTGCCAGCAGCCAGGGACAGGGGGGGTTCAATGAGCAGTTCTTC; CDR3: CASSQGQGGFNEQFF
J: TRBJ1-1; V: TRBV19; D: .; size: .; DNA: TGTGCCAGTACCACATACGGAAGCACTGAAGCTTTCTTT; CDR3: CASTTYGSTEAFF
J: TRBJ2-7; V: TRBV19; D: TRBD1; size: .; DNA: TGTGCCAGTAGTACCTCCGGGACAGCGCACGACGAGCAGTACTTC; CDR3: CASSTSGTAHDEQYF
J: TRBJ1-1; V: TRBV10-2; D: .; size: few; DNA: TGCGCCAGCAGTGAGCCGGGCAGGAACACTGAAGCTTTCTTT; CDR3: CASSEPGRNTEAFF
J: TRBJ2-7; V: TRBV4-2; D: .; size: .; DNA: TGTGCCAGCAGCCAAGATCGGCGGCAGGCCCCGCGGGAGCAGTACTTC; CDR3: CASSQDRRQAPREQYF
J: TRBJ2-5; V: TRBV24-1; D: .; size: .; DNA: TGTGCCACCAGTGACCCGGGCCCCAGCGAGGCGGAGACCCAGTACTTC; CDR3: CATSDPGPSEAETQYF
J: TRBJ2-1; V: TRBV27; D: .; size: .; DNA: TGTGCCAGCAGTTTTGGGTACGGGTACAATGAGCAGTTCTTC; CDR3: CASSFGYGYNEQFF
J: TRBJ2-5; V: TRBV5-1; D: .; size: .; DNA: TGCGCCAGCAGCTTGTATCCCGGGGGACAGCCAGAGACCCAGTACTTC; CDR3: CASSLYPGGQPETQYF
J: TRBJ1-2; V: TRBV5-6; D: .; size: few; DNA: TGTGCCAGCAGCTTGGGGTCGTCTTATGGCTACACCTTC; CDR3: CASSLGSSYGYTF
J: TRBJ1-4; V: TRBV12-3/TRBV12-4; D: .; size: few; DNA: TGTGCCAGCAGTTTCATGTGGGAAAAACTGTTTTTT; CDR3: CASSFMWEKLFF
J: TRBJ1-2; V: TRBV7-2; D: .; size: few; DNA: TGTGCCAGCAGCTTAGATTTCAGCCCCTATGGCTACACCTTC; CDR3: CASSLDFSPYGYTF
J: TRBJ1-6; V: TRBV19; D: .; size: .; DNA: TGTGCCAGTAGTATATTTTCCGGGCGGCTTCTTTCACCCCTCCACTTT; CDR3: CASSIFSGRLLSPLHF
J: TRBJ2-5; V: TRBV6-5; D: TRBD2; size: .; DNA: TGTGCCAGCAGACTAGCGGGGGAAGAGACCCAGTACTTC; CDR3: CASRLAGEETQYF
J: TRBJ2-4; V: TRBV21-1; D: .; size: .; DNA: TGTGCCAGCAGCAAAGTTGGGACTAGCGGGACCGTTATTATAGCCAAAAACATTCAGTACTTC; CDR3: CASSKVGTSGTVIIAKNIQYF
J: TRBJ2-7; V: TRBV14; D: TRBD2; size: .; DNA: TGTGCCAGCAGCCAAGTGACTAGCGGGAGCACAAGGTCATTCTACGAGCAGTACTTC; CDR3: CASSQVTSGSTRSFYEQYF
J: TRBJ2-7; V: TRBV4-3; D: TRBD1; size: few; DNA: TGCGCCAGCAGCCCGGGACAGGAGGCCTACGAGCAGTACTTC; CDR3: CASSPGQEAYEQYF
J: TRBJ2-5; V: TRBV4-3; D: TRBD2; size: once; DNA: TGCGCCAGCAGCCAAGTCCGGGGCGGGAGCCTGGGGACCCAGTACTTC; CDR3: CASSQVRGGSLGTQYF
J: TRBJ1-1; V: TRBV18; D: .; size: .; DNA: TGTGCCAGCTCACCACTCACAGGGAACACTGAAGCTTTCTTT; CDR3: CASSPLTGNTEAFF
J: TRBJ2-7; V: TRBV2; D: .; size: few; DNA: TGTGCCAGCAGTGAAGCGCGAGGCCGAAGCTCCTACGAGCAGTACTTC; CDR3: CASSEARGRSSYEQYF
J: TRBJ2-7; V: TRBV19; D: .; size: few; DNA: TGTGCCAGTAGATCCCCGGGAGACACCAAACACTTC; CDR3: CASRSPGDTKHF
J: TRBJ2-3; V: TRBV30; D: .; size: .; DNA: TGTGCCTGGATGCCACGGGGGATGAGAGATACGCAGTATTTT; CDR3: CAWMPRGMRDTQYF
J: TRBJ2-3; V: TRBV5-5; D: .; size: few; DNA: TGTGCCAGCAGCGTTGGATTGTATTCCGGCACAGATACGCAGTATTTT; CDR3: CASSVGLYSGTDTQYF
J: TRBJ2-5; V: TRBV19; D: TRBD2; size: .; DNA: TGTGCCAGTAGTTCCCCCCGGATGGGTAGCGGGCGGCAAGAGACCCAGTACTTC; CDR3: CASSSPRMGSGRQETQYF
J: TRBJ2-7; V: TRBV18; D: .; size: .; DNA: TGTGCCAGCTCACCACTGGGCGCGGGAACCTCCTACGAGCAGTACTTC; CDR3: CASSPLGAGTSYEQYF
J: TRBJ2-5; V: TRBV25-1; D: .; size: .; DNA: TGTGCCAGCAGTGTTGGCTCGTTGGAGACCCAGTACTTC; CDR3: CASSVGSLETQYF
J: TRBJ2-3; V: TRBV11-2; D: .; size: .; DNA: TGTGCCAGCAGCTTAGGTTTCGGCGGACTCACAGATACGCAGTATTTT; CDR3: CASSLGFGGLTDTQYF
J: TRBJ1-3; V: TRBV20-1; D: .; size: .; DNA: TGCAGTGGCACTAGGGGAAACACCATATATTTT; CDR3: CSGTRGNTIYF
J: TRBJ1-2; V: TRBV12-5; D: .; size: few; DNA: TGTGCTAGTGGTTTGGGCTCTGATGGCTACACCTTC; CDR3: CASGLGSDGYTF
J: TRBJ2-5; V: TRBV5-6; D: .; size: .; DNA: TGTGCCAGCAGCTCAAATTACCGGGACACCCGAAACAGAATAGAGACCCAGTACTTC; CDR3: CASSSNYRDTRNRIETQYF
J: TRBJ2-7; V: TRBV4-1; D: TRBD1; size: .; DNA: TGCGCCAGCAGCCAACATCAGGGGGACCCCTACGAGCAGTACTTC; CDR3: CASSQHQGDPYEQYF
J: TRBJ1-2; V: TRBV2; D: .; size: .; DNA: TGTGCCAGCAGTATAGGGATGATTCCCTATGGCTACACCTTC; CDR3: CASSIGMIPYGYTF
J: TRBJ1-2; V: TRBV5-1; D: TRBD1; size: few; DNA: TGCGCCAGCAGCCCAGGGACAGTGAGCTTTGGGGCCTATGGCTACACCTTC; CDR3: CASSPGTVSFGAYGYTF
J: TRBJ2-5; V: TRBV10-2; D: TRBD2; size: .; DNA: TGCGCTTCACTGTTTGGCGGGAGCTCTGAGACCCAGTACTTC; CDR3: CASLFGGSSETQYF
J: TRBJ2-5; V: TRBV11-1; D: .; size: .; DNA: TGTGCCAGCAGCTCCCGCGGTCAAGAGACCCAGTACTTC; CDR3: CASSSRGQETQYF
J: TRBJ2-3; V: TRBV5-4; D: .; size: .; DNA: TGTGCCAGCAGCTTGGTCGGGACTAGCACAGATACGCAGTATTTT; CDR3: CASSLVGTSTDTQYF
J: TRBJ2-3; V: TRBV5-1; D: TRBD2; size: .; DNA: TGCGCCAGCAGCTTAGCGGGGGGGCCAGATACGCAGTATTTT; CDR3: CASSLAGGPDTQYF
J: TRBJ2-7; V: TRBV7-3; D: .; size: .; DNA: TGTGCCAGCAGCCCAGGGCGCGGGAACTACGAGCAGTACTTC; CDR3: CASSPGRGNYEQYF
J: TRBJ1-1; V: TRBV19; D: .; size: few; DNA: TGTGCCAGTAGTATAGCAGGGACTCAGGTGGCTTTCTTT; CDR3: CASSIAGTQVAFF
J: TRBJ2-1; V: TRBV7-3; D: TRBD2; size: .; DNA: TGTGCCAGCAGCTTAGATCTAGCGGGATACAATGAGCAGTTCTTC; CDR3: CASSLDLAGYNEQFF